The 2 T cell receptor beta chains below were found in one sample sequenced in a study of beta chain features in type 1 diabetes. The antigens of these receptors remain unknown. Study outcomes and limitations: Shorter TCRB CDR3s, moderately but significantly so, were found in Type 1 diabetes patients in all four CD4+ subsets.

The study reverse transcribed the entire isolated RNA, so it sequenced expressed TCRB transcripts. The assay was immunoSEQ multiplex PCR, and TCRdb's table has in-frame clones only and misses some. The sample has 600,000 to 700,000 clones, 13% seen once. The sample consisted of naive CD4+ T cells from blood. Source of these receptors: a man aged 18 to 29 with type 1 diabetes.

This clone has just a few counts. The rearrangement links TRBV9 to TRBJ2-7; D may be TRBD1 or TRBD2 (5 bases each). Trimming removed 0 bases from V and 1 base from J, with 11 bases in between. Germline lookup yields CDR1 SGDLS and CDR2 YYNGEE. This CDR3 comprises 15 residues. The CDR3 sequence: CASSVAGTGSYEQYF. In DNA, the CDR3 is TGTGCCAGCAGCGTAGCCGGGACCGGATCCTACGAGCAGTACTTC.

This clone was seen more than once but under ten times. The chain's CDR3 is CASHRGAPYEQYF. In DNA, the CDR3 is TGTGCCAGTCACAGGGGGGCCCCCTACGAGCAGTACTTC. The J gene is TRBJ2-7, the V gene TRBV28; 8 nucleotides line up with TRBD1. Germline V CDR1 and CDR2: MDHEN, SYDVKM. V dropped 9 bases and J dropped 2; count of bases not matched to a gene: 6. The CDR3 loop spans 13 amino acids.